This T cell receptor beta chain emerged from a study of shared clonotypes between healthy human individuals. For the study at large: Each donor's CD4 naive and CD4 memory cells filled three plates apiece, CD8 naive two, and CD8 memory one.

Study conclusions and caveats: A few donors held roughly 5% of naive CD4 clonotypes in common. Since donors were few, the genetic and exposure-history diversity represented was limited.

Repertoires were generated with immunoSEQ multiplex PCR, while TCRdb's copy carries only in-frame clones and drops some. This table holds a few million clones, 85% to 95% found once. A word on this clone: Its antigen is unknown. The junction shows a germline mismatch at one end, possibly a read error.

Germline CDR1 and CDR2: SSHAT and FNYEAQ (reference sequence). The CDR3 length is 16 residues. Naive CD45RA+ and memory CD45RA-negative subsets were split from CD4+ cells. The J gene is TRBJ2-5, the V gene TRBV7-7; 10 bases fit TRBD2. The specimen sequenced was naive CD4+ T cells sorted from blood. Subset given: CD45RA+ positively selected. The sequence derives from a man aged 18 to 29 in good health. CDR3 DNA sequence: TGTGCTAGCAGCATTACCCTAGCGGGGGTAGGGGAGACCCAGTACTTC. Its protein product is CASSITLAGVGETQYF. The variable domain in full, completed from reference TRBV7-7 and TRBJ2-5, reads GAGVSQSPRYKVTKRGQDVTLRCDPISSHATLYWYQQALGQGPEFLTYFNYEAQPDKSGLPSDRFSAERPEGSISTLTIQRTEQRDSAMYRCASSITLAGVGETQYFGPGTRLLVL.